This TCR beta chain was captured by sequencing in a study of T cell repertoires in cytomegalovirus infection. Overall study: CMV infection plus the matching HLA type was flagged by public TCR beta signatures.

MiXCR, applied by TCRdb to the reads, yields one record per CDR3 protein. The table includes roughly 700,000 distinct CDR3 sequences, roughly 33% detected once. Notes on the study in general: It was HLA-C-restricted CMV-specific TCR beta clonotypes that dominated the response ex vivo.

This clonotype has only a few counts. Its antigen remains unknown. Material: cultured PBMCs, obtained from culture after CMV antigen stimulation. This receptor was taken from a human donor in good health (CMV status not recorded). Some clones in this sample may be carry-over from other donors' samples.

CDR3 DNA: TGTGCCAGTAGTATAGAAGGTATATCTGGGGCCAACGTCCTGACTTTC. Translation gives CASSIEGISGANVLTF. The J gene is TRBJ2-6, the V gene TRBV19, with no clear D. CDR3 length equals 16 residues. V lost 0 bases and J lost 1, with 7 bases in between. Germline CDR1 reads LNHDA; CDR2 reads SQIVND (reference sequence).